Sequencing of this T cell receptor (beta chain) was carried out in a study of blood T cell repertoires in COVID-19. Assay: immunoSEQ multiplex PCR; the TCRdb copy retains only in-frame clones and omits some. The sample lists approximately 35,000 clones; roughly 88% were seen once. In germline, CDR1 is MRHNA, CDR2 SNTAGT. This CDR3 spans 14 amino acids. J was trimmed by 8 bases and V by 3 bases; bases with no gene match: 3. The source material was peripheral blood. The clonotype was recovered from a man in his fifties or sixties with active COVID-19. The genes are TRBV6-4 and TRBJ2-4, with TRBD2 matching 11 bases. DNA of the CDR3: TGTGCCAGCAGTGAAACTAGCGGGAGCTACATTCAGTACTTC. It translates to CASSETSGSYIQYF.